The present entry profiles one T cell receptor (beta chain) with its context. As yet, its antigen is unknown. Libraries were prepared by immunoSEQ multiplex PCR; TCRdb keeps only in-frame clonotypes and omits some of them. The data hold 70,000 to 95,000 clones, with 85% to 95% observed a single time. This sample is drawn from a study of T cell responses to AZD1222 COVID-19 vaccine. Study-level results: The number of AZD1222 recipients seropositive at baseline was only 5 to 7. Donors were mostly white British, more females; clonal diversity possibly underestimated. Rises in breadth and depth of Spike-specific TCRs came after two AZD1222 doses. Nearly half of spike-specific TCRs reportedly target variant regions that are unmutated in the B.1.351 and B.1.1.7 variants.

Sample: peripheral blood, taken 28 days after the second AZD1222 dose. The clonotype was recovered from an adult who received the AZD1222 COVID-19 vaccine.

CDR3 sequence: CASSSPGERYEQYF. CDR3 nucleotides: TGTGCCAGCAGCTCCCCTGGGGAGCGGTACGAGCAGTACTTC. The V gene is TRBV3-1 (or the pseudogene TRBV3-2), the J gene TRBJ2-7; possibly TRBD2 for D (5 bases). CDR1 is LGHDT and CDR2 is YNNKEL in the germline V gene (reference sequence). This CDR3 is 14 amino acids long. Trimming shortened V by 5 bases and J by 4 bases, and 15 bases separated the two germline ends.